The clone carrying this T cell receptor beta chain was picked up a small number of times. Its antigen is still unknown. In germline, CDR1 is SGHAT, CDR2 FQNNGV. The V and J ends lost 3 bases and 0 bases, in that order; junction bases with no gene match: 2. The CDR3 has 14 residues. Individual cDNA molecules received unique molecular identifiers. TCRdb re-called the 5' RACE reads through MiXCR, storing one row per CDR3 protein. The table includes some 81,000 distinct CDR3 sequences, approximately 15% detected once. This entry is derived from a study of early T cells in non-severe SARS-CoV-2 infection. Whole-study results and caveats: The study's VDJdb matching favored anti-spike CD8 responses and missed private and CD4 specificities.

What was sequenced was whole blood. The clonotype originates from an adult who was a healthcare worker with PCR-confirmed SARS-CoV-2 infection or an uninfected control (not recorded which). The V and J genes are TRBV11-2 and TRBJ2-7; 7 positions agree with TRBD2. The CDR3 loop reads CASSFTSASYEQYF. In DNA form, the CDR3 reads TGTGCCAGCAGCTTTACTAGCGCCTCCTACGAGCAGTACTTC.